This T cell receptor (beta chain) stems from a study of blood T cell repertoires in COVID-19. Overall study: Researchers got acute and convalescent COVID-19 samples from the United States, Italy and Spain. The analysed material was cDNA or gDNA that came from T cells, B-cell-depleted T cells, or PBMCs.

The repertoire was sequenced with immunoSEQ multiplex PCR; TCRdb's copy has only in-frame clones and lacks some. Of roughly 250,000 clones listed, 85% to 90% are singletons. Germline CDR1 is MNHEY and CDR2 is SVGAGI. The J segment lost 3 bases and the V segment lost 3 bases, leaving 4 bases of the junction unmatched. CDR3 length: 15 amino acids. Self-reported history from a screening survey and questionnaire set each donor's cohort. In Cohort 3, a recovered donor had either two negative PCRs, clearance, or symptom resolution. The J gene is TRBJ2-7, the V gene TRBV6-5, with TRBD2 matching 11 bases. What was sequenced was PBMCs or T cells enriched from blood (not recorded which). The TCR sequence derives from a man between 35 and 55 years old who had recovered from COVID-19. The CDR3 coding sequence is TGTGCCAGCAGTTATAGCGGGAGGGCCGACTACGAGCAGTACTTC. This encodes CASSYSGRADYEQYF.